This TCR beta chain was sequenced in a study of identifying expanded T cells in peripheral blood. V dropped 2 bases and J dropped 3; count of bases not matched to a gene: 3. The germline V gene has CDR1 MNHNY and CDR2 SVGAGI (reference sequence). This CDR3 is built from 14 residues. The method was immunoSEQ multiplex PCR; TCRdb's version includes in-frame clones alone and lacks a portion of them. Of roughly 61,000 clones listed, 89% are singletons. Study-wide findings and caveats: Differentially abundant clones: 0.95 to 1.5 between replicates, about 17 at roughly 2 weeks, around 19 at four. Clone count variance between roughly 2-week samples rose with total template count.

In regard to this clone: As yet, its antigen is unknown.

During the collection period, no donor immune events like infections were recorded. Sequencing was carried out using blood. The chain links TRBV6-6 to TRBJ2-7; TRBD1 aligns across 8 bases. This TCR was recovered from a person between 18 and 75 years old in good health. The CDR3 is CASSYNTGGYEQYF. The CDR3, as DNA: TGTGCCAGCAGTTACAATACAGGGGGCTACGAGCAGTACTTC.